This TCR beta chain originates from a study of cytomegalovirus exposure and HLA in healthy donors. This clone was seen once. A multiplex PCR was run with 60 Vbeta primers and 13 Jbeta primers. Assay: immunoSEQ multiplex PCR; the TCRdb copy retains only in-frame clones and omits some. The data contain around 190,000 clones, around 83% of them singletons. This CDR3 has 19 amino acids. V and J are TRBV21-1 and TRBJ1-5; the DNA was not compared with TRBD1, the D call given in the table. TRBV21-1 is termed a pseudogene. This TCR was sampled from a girl aged 2 to 10 in good health and CMV-seropositive. Sequencing input: PBMCs. In DNA form, the CDR3 reads TGTGCCAGCAGCAAAGGGGGGGGACAGGGGGCAATTAGCAATCAGCCCCAGCATTTT. It translates to CASSKGGGQGAISNQPQHF.